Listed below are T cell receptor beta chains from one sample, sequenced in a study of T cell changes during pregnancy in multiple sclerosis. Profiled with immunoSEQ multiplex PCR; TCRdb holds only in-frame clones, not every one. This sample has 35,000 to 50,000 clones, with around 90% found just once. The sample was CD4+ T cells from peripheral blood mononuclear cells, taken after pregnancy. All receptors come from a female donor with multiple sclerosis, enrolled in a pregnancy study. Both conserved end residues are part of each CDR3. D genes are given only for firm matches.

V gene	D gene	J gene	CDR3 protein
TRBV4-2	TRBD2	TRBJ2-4	CASSQDLAGGRVNIQYF
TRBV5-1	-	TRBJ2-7	CASSVDRSPNEQYF
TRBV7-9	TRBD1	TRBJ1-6	CASSQPTSYRGSPLHF
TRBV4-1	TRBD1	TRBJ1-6	CASSQGGQGAFLTPNDNSPLHF
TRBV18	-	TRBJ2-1	CASSPPGASSYNEQFF
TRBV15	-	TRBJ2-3	CATRGGRLATDTQYF
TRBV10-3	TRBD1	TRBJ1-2	CAITITPGTGTNYGYTF
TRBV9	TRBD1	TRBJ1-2	CASSVRDRGLYGYTF
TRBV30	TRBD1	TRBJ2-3	CALQGKSTDTQYF
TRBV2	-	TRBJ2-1	CASSESSVNEQFF
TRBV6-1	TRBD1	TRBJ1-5	CASTVTGDQPQHF
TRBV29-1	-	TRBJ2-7	CSVVRLAGAYEQYF
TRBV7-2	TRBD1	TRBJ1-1	CASSHPTGGAEAFF
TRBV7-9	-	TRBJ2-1	CASGGTARKQFF
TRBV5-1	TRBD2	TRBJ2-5	CASSLAQRGGQETQYF
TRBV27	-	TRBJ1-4	CASKSNEKLFF
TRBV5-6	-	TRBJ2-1	CASSLGGDNEQFF
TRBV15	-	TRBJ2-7	CATRGTPTTYEQYF
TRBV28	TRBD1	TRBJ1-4	CASSISTGELRLATNEKLFF
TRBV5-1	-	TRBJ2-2	CASSLIGRDTGELFF
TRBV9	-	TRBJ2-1	CASSVAGIPGTEQFF
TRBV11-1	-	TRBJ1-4	CASSPRPGQYEKLFF
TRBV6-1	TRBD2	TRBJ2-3	CASLLSGGLTDTQYF
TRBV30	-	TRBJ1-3	CAWGIQGSGNTIYF
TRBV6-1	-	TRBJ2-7	CASSRQPYEQYF
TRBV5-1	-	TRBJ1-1	CASSRRDLDTEAFF
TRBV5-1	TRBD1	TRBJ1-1	CASSFLGTGTEAFF
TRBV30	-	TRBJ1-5	CAWSVREDRPQHF
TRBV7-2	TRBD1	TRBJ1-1	CASSNRDRGATEAFF
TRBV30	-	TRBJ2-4	CAWSRWGGPNIQYF
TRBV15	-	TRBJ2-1	CATSRGGFGSGAYNEQFF
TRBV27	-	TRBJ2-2	CASSLSWWGENTGELFF
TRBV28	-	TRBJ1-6	CASRGTPWENSPLHF
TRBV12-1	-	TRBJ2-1	CASSFSQGPPLYNEQFF
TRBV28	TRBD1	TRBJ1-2	CASSSGQGAGYGYTF
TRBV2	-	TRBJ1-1	CASKSMWGVDTEAFF
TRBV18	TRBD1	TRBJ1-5	CASSPRTGGNQPQHF
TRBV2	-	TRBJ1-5	CASSEGSSWHQPQHF
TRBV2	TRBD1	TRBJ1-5	CASNQDRDLNQPQHF
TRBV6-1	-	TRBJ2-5	CASSPVRGAVETQYF
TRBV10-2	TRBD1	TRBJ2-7	CASSQVTGNPYEQYF
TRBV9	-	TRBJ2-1	CASSLLGSVGSGEQFF
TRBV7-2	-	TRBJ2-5	CASSLGGQRGTQYF
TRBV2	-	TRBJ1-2	CASSPRVSANYGYTF
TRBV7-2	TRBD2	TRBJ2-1	CASTVFGTRSYNEQFF
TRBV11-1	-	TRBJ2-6	CASSSSSGANVLTF
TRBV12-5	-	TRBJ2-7	CASGLRQASPYEQYF
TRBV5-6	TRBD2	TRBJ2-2	CASSSWTSGGAVGGELFF
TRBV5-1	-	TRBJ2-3	CASYVAPADTQYF
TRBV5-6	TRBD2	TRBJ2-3	CASSLGFRDYTYF
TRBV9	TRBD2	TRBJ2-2	CASSARTRLGELFF
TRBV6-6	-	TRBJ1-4	CASRSYEKLFF
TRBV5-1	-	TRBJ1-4	CASSLDYGEKLFF
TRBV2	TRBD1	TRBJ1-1	CASSGTGGVGTEAFF
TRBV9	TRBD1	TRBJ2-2	CATAPGQGKAGELFF
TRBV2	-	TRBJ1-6	CASTIGGGTNNSPLHF
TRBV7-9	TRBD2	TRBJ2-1	CASSLGRTSAHHNEQFF
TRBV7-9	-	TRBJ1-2	CASSPYFPGAGYTF
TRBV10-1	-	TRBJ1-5	CASNPNGPQHF